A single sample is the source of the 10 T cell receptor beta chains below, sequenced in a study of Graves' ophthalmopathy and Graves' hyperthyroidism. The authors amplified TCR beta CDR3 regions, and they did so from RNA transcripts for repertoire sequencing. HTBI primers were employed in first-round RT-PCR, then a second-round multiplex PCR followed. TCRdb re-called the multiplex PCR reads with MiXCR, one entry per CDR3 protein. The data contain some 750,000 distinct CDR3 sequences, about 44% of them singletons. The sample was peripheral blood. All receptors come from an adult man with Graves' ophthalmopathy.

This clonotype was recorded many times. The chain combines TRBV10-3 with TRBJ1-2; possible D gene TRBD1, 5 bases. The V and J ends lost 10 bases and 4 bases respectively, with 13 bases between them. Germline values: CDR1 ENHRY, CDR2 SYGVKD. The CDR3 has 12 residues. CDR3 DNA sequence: TGTGCCAGCACTTTAGACAGCTATGGCTACACCTTC. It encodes CASTLDSYGYTF.

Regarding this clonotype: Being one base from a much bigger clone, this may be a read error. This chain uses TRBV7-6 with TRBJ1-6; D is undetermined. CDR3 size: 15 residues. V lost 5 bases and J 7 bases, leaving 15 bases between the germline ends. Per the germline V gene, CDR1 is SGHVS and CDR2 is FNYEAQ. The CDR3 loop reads CASSPWGLRNSPLHF. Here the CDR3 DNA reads TGTGCCAGCAGCCCCTGGGGTTTGCGGAATTCACCCCTCCACTTT.

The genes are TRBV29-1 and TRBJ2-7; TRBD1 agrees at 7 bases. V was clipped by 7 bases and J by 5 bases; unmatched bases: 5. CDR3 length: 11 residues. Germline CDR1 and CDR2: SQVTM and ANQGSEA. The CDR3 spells CSGGQDHEQYF. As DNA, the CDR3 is TGCAGCGGCGGACAGGACCACGAGCAGTACTTC.

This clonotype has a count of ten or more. The CDR3 DNA reads TGTGCCAGCAGTTCCGACAGGCGGGACTATGGCTACACCTTC. Translation gives CASSSDRRDYGYTF. The chain carries TRBV7-3 and TRBJ1-2, with D tentatively TRBD1 (6 bases). The V end was cut by 6 bases, the J end by 3 bases, with 14 bases between. This CDR3 contains 14 residues. Germline V CDR1 and CDR2: SGHTA, FQGTGA.

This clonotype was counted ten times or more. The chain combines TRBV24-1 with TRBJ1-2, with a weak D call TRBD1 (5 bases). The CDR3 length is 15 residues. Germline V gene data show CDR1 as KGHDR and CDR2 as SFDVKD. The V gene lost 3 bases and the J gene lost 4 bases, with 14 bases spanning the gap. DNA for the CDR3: TGTGCCACCAGTGATCCTCGGGGGTCCGGCTATGGCTACACCTTC. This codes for CATSDPRGSGYGYTF.

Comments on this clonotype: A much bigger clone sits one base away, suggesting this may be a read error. CDR3: CSANRPQPENLFF. The CDR3 DNA reads as TGCAGTGCCAATCGCCCACAACCAGAAAACCTGTTTTTT. The chain recombines TRBV20-1 with TRBJ1-4; no reliable D call. This CDR3 has 13 residues. CDR1 DFQATT and CDR2 SNEGSKA come from the germline V gene (reference sequence).

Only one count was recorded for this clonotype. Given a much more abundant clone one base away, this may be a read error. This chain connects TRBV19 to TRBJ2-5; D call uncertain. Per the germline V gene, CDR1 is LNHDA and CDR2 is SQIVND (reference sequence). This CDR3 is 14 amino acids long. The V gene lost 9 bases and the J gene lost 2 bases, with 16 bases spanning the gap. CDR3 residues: CASGTGPGQETQYF. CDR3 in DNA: TGTGCCAGCGGCACCGGACCCGGACAAGAGACCCAGTACTTC.

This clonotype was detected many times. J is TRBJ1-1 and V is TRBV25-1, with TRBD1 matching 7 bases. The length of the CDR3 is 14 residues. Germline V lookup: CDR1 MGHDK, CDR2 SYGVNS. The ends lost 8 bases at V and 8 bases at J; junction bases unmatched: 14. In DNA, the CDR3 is TGTGCCAGCGGGGGACAGACAATAAGCCAAGAAGCTTTCTTT. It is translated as CASGGQTISQEAFF.

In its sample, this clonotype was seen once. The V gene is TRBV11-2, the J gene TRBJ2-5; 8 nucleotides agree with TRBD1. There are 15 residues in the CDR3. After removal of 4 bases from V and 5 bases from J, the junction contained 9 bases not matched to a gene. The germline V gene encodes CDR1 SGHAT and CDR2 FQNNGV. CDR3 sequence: CASSSRQGRRETQYF. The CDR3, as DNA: TGTGCCAGCAGCTCGCGACAGGGGAGGCGGGAGACCCAGTACTTC.

The chain's CDR3 is CSARGGTGNTEQYF. The CDR3, as DNA: TGCAGTGCTAGAGGGGGGACAGGGAATACCGAGCAGTACTTC. The chain employs TRBV20-1 and TRBJ2-7; 9 bases map to TRBD1. The CDR3 extends over 14 amino acids. Germline V gene data show CDR1 as DFQATT and CDR2 as SNEGSKA (reference sequence). V dropped 1 base and J dropped 6; count of bases not matched to a gene: 7.